This T cell receptor beta chain was captured by sequencing in a study of cytomegalovirus exposure and HLA in healthy donors. This PCR relied on a set of 60 Vbeta primers and 13 Jbeta primers. The protocol was immunoSEQ multiplex PCR, while the TCRdb copy is restricted to in-frame clones and leaves out a portion. Found here are approximately 45,000 clones; the top ten clones hold roughly 8%. CDR1 and CDR2 from the germline V gene are SGHRS and YFSETQ. The ends were cut back, 0 bases at V and 3 bases at J, with 23 bases in the middle. The CDR3 length is 19 residues. This chain uses TRBV5-1 with TRBJ2-3; a weak D match, TRBD1 (5 bases). Material for sequencing was PBMCs. The receptor was derived from a male donor in good health and CMV-seronegative. The CDR3 loop is CASSLEFRDMGPGTDTQYF. CDR3 in DNA: TGCGCCAGCAGCTTGGAGTTCCGAGATATGGGGCCGGGTACAGATACGCAGTATTTT.